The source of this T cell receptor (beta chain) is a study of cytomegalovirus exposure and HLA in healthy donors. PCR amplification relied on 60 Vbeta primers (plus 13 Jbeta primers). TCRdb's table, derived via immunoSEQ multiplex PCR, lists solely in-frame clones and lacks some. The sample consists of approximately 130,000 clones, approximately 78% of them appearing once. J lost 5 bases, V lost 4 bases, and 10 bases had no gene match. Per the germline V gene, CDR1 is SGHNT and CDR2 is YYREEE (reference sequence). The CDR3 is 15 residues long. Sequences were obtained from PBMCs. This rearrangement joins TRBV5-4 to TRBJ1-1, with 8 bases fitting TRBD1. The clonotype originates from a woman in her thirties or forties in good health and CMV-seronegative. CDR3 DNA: TGTGCCAGCAGCACAAAAACAGGGGGTCAAACTGAAGCTTTCTTT. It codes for CASSTKTGGQTEAFF. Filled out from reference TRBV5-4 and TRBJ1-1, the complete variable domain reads ETGVTQSPTHLIKTRGQQVTLRCSSQSGHNTVSWYQQALGQGPQFIFQYYREEENGRGNFPPRFSGLQFPNYSSELNVNALELDDSALYLCASSTKTGGQTEAFFGQGTRLTVV.